This TCR beta chain was sequenced in a study of T cells after yellow fever vaccination. The authors made TCR cDNA by 5'RACE template switching, adding a universal primer site and UMIs. TCRdb fed the 5' RACE reads into MiXCR, producing one record per CDR3 protein. The table has roughly 350,000 distinct CDR3 sequences, about 4% seen once. Concerning this clonotype: The antigen remains undetermined.

Study-level findings and limits: Reappearing after the booster were most of the clones from primary vaccination (about 96% CD4, 70% to 90% CD8). Researchers noted that a small share of clonotypes showed up in both CD4 and CD8 compartments.

The sequence was obtained from a man between 18 and 35 years old who received the YFV17D yellow fever vaccine. Sequences were derived from PBMCs, sampled 5 days after the yellow fever booster vaccination.

CDR3 protein: CASSLLAGHSYNEQFF. For the CDR3, the DNA is TGTGCCAGCAGCTTACTAGCGGGCCACTCCTACAATGAGCAGTTCTTC. The chain recombines TRBV7-2 with TRBJ2-1, with 8 bases that match TRBD2. CDR1 and CDR2 from the germline V gene are SGHTA and FQGNSA. The CDR3 is 16 amino acids. Unmatched junction bases numbered 3, after V lost 2 bases and J lost 0 bases.